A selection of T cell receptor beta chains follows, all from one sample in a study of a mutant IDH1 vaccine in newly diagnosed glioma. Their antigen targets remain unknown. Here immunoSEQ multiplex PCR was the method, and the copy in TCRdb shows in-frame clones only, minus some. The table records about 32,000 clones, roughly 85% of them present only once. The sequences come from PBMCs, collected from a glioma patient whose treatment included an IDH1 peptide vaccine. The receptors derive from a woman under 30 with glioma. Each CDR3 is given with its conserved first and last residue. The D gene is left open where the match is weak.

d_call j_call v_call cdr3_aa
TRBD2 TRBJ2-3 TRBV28 CASSLAGLPNTDTQYF
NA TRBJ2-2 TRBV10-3 CAIRGRQDTGELFF
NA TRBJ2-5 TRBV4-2 CASSQDASRETQYF
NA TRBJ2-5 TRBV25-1 CASSEISSGAQYF
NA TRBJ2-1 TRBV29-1 CSVVLVPPASSEQFF
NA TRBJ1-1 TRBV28 CASEKGEVNTEAFF
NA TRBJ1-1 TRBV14 CASSQEFFAAGVTNTEAFF
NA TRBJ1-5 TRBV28 CASSFVGSSNQPQHF
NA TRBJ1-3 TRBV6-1 CASSSTGGSGNTIYF
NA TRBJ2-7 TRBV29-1 CSVNGVEEQYF
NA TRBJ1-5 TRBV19 CASSRAGEGRPQHF
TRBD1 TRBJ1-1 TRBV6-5 CASSSDRVNTEAFF
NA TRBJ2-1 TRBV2 CASSVPPRLGEQFF
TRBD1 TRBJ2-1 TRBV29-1 CSVRGQLSSYNEQFF
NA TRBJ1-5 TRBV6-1 CASSEGGSYQPQHF
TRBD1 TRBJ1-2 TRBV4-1 CASSRDRGNYGYTF
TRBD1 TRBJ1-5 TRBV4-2 CASSQDMTGRQPQHF
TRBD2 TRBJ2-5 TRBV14 CASSTETSGGSETQYF
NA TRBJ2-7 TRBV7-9 CATSGTYEQYF
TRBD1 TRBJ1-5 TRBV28 CASRRRNRDRDDSNQPQHF
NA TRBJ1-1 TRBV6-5 CASSQQGNTEAFF
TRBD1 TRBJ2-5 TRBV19 CASSTRQGWETQYF
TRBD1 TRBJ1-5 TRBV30 CAWSHQGGNQPQHF
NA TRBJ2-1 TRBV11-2 CASSLGVAIVGEQFF
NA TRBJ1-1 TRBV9 CASSELFPEAFF